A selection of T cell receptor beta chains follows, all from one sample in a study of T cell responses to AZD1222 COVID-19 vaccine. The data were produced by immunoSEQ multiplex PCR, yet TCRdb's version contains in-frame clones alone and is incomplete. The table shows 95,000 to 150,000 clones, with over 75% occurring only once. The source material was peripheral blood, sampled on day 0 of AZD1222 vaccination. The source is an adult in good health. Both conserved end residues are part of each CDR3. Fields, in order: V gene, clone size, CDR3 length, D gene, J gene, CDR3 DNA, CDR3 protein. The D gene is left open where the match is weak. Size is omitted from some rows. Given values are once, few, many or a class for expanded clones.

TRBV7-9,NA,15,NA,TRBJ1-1,TGTGCCAGCAGCGCCCCGGGGGGTCCGAGGACTGAAGCTTTCTTT,CASSAPGGPRTEAFF
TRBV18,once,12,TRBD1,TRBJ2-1,TGTGCCAGCTCAGACAGGGTAAATGAGCAGTTCTTC,CASSDRVNEQFF
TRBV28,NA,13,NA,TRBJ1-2,TGTGCCACCTTGACCCCGGGAGAACCCCCCTACACCTTC,CATLTPGEPPYTF
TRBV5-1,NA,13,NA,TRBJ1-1,TGCGCCAGCAGCCCCAGGGAGGCGACTGAAGCTTTCTTT,CASSPREATEAFF
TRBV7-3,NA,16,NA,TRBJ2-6,TGTGCCAGCAGCTTAATTGGCTCCCCTGGGGCCAACGTCCTGACTTTC,CASSLIGSPGANVLTF
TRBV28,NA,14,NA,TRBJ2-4,TGTGCCAGCAGTCCTCCCGGGGCCAGGAACATTCAGTACTTC,CASSPPGARNIQYF
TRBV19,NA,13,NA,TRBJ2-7,TGTGCCAGCCGCAAAAGGGGGACCTACGAGCAGTACTTC,CASRKRGTYEQYF
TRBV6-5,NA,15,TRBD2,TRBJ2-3,TGTGCCAGCAGTTTTACTAGCGAGGACACAGATACGCAGTATTTT,CASSFTSEDTDTQYF
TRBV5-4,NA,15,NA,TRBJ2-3,TGTGCCAGCAGCTTGCAGATTACTAGCACAGATACGCAGTATTTT,CASSLQITSTDTQYF
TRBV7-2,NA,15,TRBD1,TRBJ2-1,TGTGCCAGCAGCTCCGGACAGGGACCCTACAATGAGCAGTTCTTC,CASSSGQGPYNEQFF
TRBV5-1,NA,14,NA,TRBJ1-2,TGCGCCAGCAGCTTTGAGGACATGAACTATGGCTACACCTTC,CASSFEDMNYGYTF
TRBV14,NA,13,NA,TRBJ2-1,TGTGCCAGCAGCCGGGACTCACCGATGGAAAAATTCTTC,CASSRDSPMEKFF
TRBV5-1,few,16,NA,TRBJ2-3,TGCGCCAGCAGCTTGGAAGGCGGGATGGTGACAGATACGCAGTATTTT,CASSLEGGMVTDTQYF
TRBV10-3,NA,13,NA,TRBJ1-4,TGTGCCATCAGTCCGGCAACTAATGAAAAACTGTTTTTT,CAISPATNEKLFF
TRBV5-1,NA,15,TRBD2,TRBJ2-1,TGCGCCAGCAGCTTGGCCAGCGGGGGGTACAATGAGCAGTTCTTC,CASSLASGGYNEQFF
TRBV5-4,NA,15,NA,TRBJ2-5,TGTGCCAGCAGCCCCCAAGTGACGGCCCAAGAGACCCAGTACTTC,CASSPQVTAQETQYF
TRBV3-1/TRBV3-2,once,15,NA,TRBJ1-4,TGTGCCAGCAGCCTCCTTACCGGGACAACTGAAAAACTGTTTTTT,CASSLLTGTTEKLFF
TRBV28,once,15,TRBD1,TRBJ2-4,TGTGCCAGCAGTTTACGTACAGGGGGCCCAAACATTCAGTACTTC,CASSLRTGGPNIQYF
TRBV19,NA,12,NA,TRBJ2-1,TGTGCCAGTGGGCTAGCCGTGGATGAGCAGTTCTTC,CASGLAVDEQFF
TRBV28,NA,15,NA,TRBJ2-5,TGTGCCAGCACCAGGACGGCAAACGTAGAAGAGACCCAGTACTTC,CASTRTANVEETQYF
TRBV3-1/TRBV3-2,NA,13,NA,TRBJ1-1,TGTGCCAGCAGCCCCCCGGGGAGGGGTGAAGCTTTCTTT,CASSPPGRGEAFF
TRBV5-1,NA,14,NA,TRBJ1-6,TGCGCCAGCAGCTTGGAGGGCGGTAATTCACCCCTCCACTTT,CASSLEGGNSPLHF
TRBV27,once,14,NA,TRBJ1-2,TGTGCCAGCAGTTTATCCGCCTTGGCGGGTGGCTACACCTTC,CASSLSALAGGYTF
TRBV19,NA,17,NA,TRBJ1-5,TGTGCCAGTAAATCCCGGGGGGAAGGTAATAGCAATCAGCCCCAGCATTTT,CASKSRGEGNSNQPQHF
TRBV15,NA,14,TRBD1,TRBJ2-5,TGTGCCACCAGCAGCCGGGACAGGCAAGAGACCCAGTACTTC,CATSSRDRQETQYF
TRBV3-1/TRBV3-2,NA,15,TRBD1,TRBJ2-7,TGTGCCAGCAGCCAAGGTGGGACAGGCCTTTACGAGCAGTACTTC,CASSQGGTGLYEQYF
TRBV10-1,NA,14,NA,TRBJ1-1,TGCGCCAGCAGCCTGGGACTGATGAACACTGAAGCTTTCTTT,CASSLGLMNTEAFF
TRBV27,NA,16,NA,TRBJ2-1,TGTGCCAGCAGTTACGGGACGCCGAGCTCCTACAATGAGCAGTTCTTC,CASSYGTPSSYNEQFF
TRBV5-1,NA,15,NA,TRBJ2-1,TGCGCCAGCTTGGGGGACCAGCCCGGGTACAATGAGCAGTTCTTC,CASLGDQPGYNEQFF
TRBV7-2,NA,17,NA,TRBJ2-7,TGTGCCAGCAGCCTAGGGCAAGTCATGGGCCATTTGTACGAGCAGTACTTC,CASSLGQVMGHLYEQYF
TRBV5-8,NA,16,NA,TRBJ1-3,TGTGCCAGCACCATATCGGTGGGGATATCTGGAAACACCATATATTTT,CASTISVGISGNTIYF
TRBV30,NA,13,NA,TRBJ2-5,TGTGCCTGGAGTGCACGGTCCCAAGAGACCCAGTACTTC,CAWSARSQETQYF
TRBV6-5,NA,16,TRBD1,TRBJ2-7,TGTGCCAGCAGTTACTCGGTGGGGGACAGGGGATACGAGCAGTACTTC,CASSYSVGDRGYEQYF
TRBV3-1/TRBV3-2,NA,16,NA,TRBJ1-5,TGTGCCAGCAGCCAAGTTTGGCCCCCCGGCAATCAGCCCCAGCATTTT,CASSQVWPPGNQPQHF
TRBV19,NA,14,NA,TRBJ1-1,TGTGCCAGTAGTCTACAGGCGAAAAACACTGAAGCTTTCTTT,CASSLQAKNTEAFF
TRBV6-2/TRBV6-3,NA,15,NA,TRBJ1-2,TGTGCCAGCAGACCTACAGCGCTCCCTAACTATGGCTACACCTTC,CASRPTALPNYGYTF
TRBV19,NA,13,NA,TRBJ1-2,TGTGCCAGTAGTATAAGTATAAACTATGGCTACACCTTC,CASSISINYGYTF
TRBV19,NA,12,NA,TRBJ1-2,TGTGCCAGTACCATCATGGGGGGCGGCTACACCTTC,CASTIMGGGYTF
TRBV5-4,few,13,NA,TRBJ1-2,TGTGCCAGCAGCCGAGACCCAGGGGATGGCTACACCTTC,CASSRDPGDGYTF
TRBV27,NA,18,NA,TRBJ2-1,TGTGCCAGCAGTGCCGCACCCGGTATACAGGGAAGCTACAATGAGCAGTTCTTC,CASSAAPGIQGSYNEQFF
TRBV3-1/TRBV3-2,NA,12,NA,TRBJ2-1,TGTGCCAGCAGCCAAGATGGGCCGATGCAGTTCTTC,CASSQDGPMQFF
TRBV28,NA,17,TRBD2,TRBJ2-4,TGTGCCAGCAGCCGCCTATCGTCGCGGGAGGACAAAAACATTCAGTACTTC,CASSRLSSREDKNIQYF
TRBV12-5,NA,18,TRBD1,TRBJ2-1,TGTGCTAGTGGTTTGGTAGTAGTCCACAGGGGGCTTTACAATGAGCAGTTCTTC,CASGLVVVHRGLYNEQFF
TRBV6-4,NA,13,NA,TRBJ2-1,TGTGCCAGCAGTGAGGAGGTATACAATGAGCAGTTCTTC,CASSEEVYNEQFF
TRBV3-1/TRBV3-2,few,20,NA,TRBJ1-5,TGTGCCAGCAGCCCCCACCGTGGTGAGGGTGGCACACCTTTTGATCAGCCCCAGCATTTT,CASSPHRGEGGTPFDQPQHF
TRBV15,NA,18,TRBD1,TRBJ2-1,TGTGCCACCAGCAGAGAAATTATAGGACAGGGGGGTGGCAATGAGCAGTTCTTC,CATSREIIGQGGGNEQFF
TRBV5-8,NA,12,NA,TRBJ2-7,TGTGCCAGCAGCCCCCGGGGCTACGAGCAGTACTTC,CASSPRGYEQYF
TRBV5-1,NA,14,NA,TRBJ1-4,TGCGCCAGCAGCTTTGGTGGGGCGGATGAAAAACTGTTTTTT,CASSFGGADEKLFF
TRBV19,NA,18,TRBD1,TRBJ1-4,TGTGCCAGTAGACCCCCTGGACAGGGGGTAAGGGCTAATGAAAAACTGTTTTTT,CASRPPGQGVRANEKLFF
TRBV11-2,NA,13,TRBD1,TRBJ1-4,TGTGCCAGCAGCTTTACGGACAGGGGAAAACTGTTTTTT,CASSFTDRGKLFF
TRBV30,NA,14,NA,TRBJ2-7,TGTGCCTGGAGGGGACCCCAGGAATCCTACGAGCAGTACTTC,CAWRGPQESYEQYF
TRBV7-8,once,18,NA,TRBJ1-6,TGTGCCAGCAGCTTAGCCTGGACAGCGAGCTCCTATAATTCACCCCTCCACTTT,CASSLAWTASSYNSPLHF
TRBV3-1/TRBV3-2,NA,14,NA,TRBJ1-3,TGTGCCAGCAGCCAAGGAGGCGCTGGAAACACCATATATTTT,CASSQGGAGNTIYF
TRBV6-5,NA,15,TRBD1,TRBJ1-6,TGTGCCAGCAGTTACTCGCACAGGGGCGGCTCACCCCTCCACTTT,CASSYSHRGGSPLHF
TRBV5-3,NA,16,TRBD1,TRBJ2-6,TGTGCCAGAAGCTCCGTGACAGGGACCGGGGCCAACGTCCTGACTTTC,CARSSVTGTGANVLTF